Below, one T cell receptor beta chain is given with its context. Its antigen remains unknown. The data were obtained in a study of T cell repertoires in cytomegalovirus infection. In the study overall: CMV epitopes that were recently identified and HLA-C-restricted were used alongside well-studied HLA-B-restricted ones. In public TCR beta signatures, there were indications of both CMV infection and matching HLA type.

MiXCR was run by TCRdb on the reads, yielding one entry per CDR3 protein. The sample lists more than 300,000 distinct CDR3 sequences, 34% occurring once. The CDR3 sequence is 12 residues long. The germline gives CDR1 SNHLY, CDR2 FYNNEI. The germline V and J ends were trimmed by 9 bases and 4 bases, with 12 bases remaining between them. General study findings and limits: CMV carriers with the relevant HLA were identified by cumulative public TCR beta family frequency. Ex vivo responses were dominated by HLA-C-restricted CMV-specific TCR beta clonotypes.

V and J are TRBV2 and TRBJ1-1; D is ambiguous. The source material was cultured PBMCs, sampled from culture after CMV antigen stimulation. The receptor was isolated from a human donor in good health (CMV status not recorded). Some clones in this sample may be carry-over from other donors' samples. The DNA of the CDR3 is TGTGCCAGTCTCGGAGAGTCCACTGAAGCTTTCTTT. It specifies CASLGESTEAFF.